This T cell receptor (beta chain) is from a study of blood T cell repertoires in COVID-19. Looking at the study overall: T cells, B-cell-depleted T cells, or PBMCs supplied cDNA or gDNA.

The CDR3 covers 14 residues. Germline V gene sequence: CDR1 SGHDT, CDR2 YYEEEE. Trimming shortened V by 5 bases and J by 1 base, and 9 bases separated the two germline ends. Per the original methods: It was from reference gene primer amplification that nucleated cell counts were estimated. Clones were sequenced by immunoSEQ multiplex PCR, and TCRdb holds only the in-frame ones, with some missing. V, J and clone size are taken as reported in that table, and D and trimming were inferred from the DNA itself. The sample lists some 70,000 clones, 90% occurring once. Source material: peripheral blood. The gene calls are TRBV5-6 and TRBJ2-2, with a tentative D call TRBD1 (5 bases). This clonotype was obtained from a man aged 50-60 years with acute or convalescent COVID-19. The CDR3 DNA sequence: TGTGCCAGCAGGCGCGGACAGAACACCGGGGAGCTGTTTTTT. Amino acids: CASRRGQNTGELFF.